This is a list of T cell receptor beta chains from one sample in a study of tumor-infiltrating lymphocytes in oesophageal squamous cell carcinoma. TCRdb re-analysed the PCR reads in MiXCR, keeping a single row per CDR3 protein. This table holds around 13,000 distinct CDR3 sequences, around 48% found once. The sample comprised esophageal tumor tissue. The source of these receptors is a female donor with esophageal squamous cell carcinoma. Each CDR3 is given with its conserved first and last residue. A D gene is named only where the DNA matches it firmly. A clone size is listed for some rows: how often the clone was seen (once, few, many), or a class if it is expanded.

clone size	J gene	V gene	D gene	CDR3 DNA	CDR3 protein
-	TRBJ1-5	TRBV7-4	-	TGTGCCAGCAGCTCCACACAGGGTAGCAATCAGCCCCAGCATTTT	CASSSTQGSNQPQHF
-	TRBJ2-5	TRBV7-7	-	TGTGCTAGCAGCTTAGGCTCTAGCCCAGAGACCCAGTACTTC	CASSLGSSPETQYF
-	TRBJ1-2	TRBV5-1	-	TGCGCCAGCAGCTTGGATGGGGCTGGGTATGGCTACACCTTC	CASSLDGAGYGYTF
-	TRBJ1-1	TRBV19	-	TGTGCCAGTAGGACGAACTTCGGGACAAGTGAAGCTTTCTTT	CASRTNFGTSEAFF
-	TRBJ2-7	TRBV27	-	TGTGCCAGCAGTCCAAGGGCCATTAGGGGGTACGAGCAGTACTTC	CASSPRAIRGYEQYF
many	TRBJ2-5	TRBV5-4	-	TGTGCCAGCAGCTTGAACAGGGGAGGGGCACAAGAGACCCAGTACTTC	CASSLNRGGAQETQYF
many	TRBJ2-1	TRBV11-1	TRBD1	TGTGCCAGCAGCCTCCGACAGGGGGGGACAGTCAATGAGCAGTTCTTC	CASSLRQGGTVNEQFF
many	TRBJ2-1	TRBV7-2	TRBD2	TGTGCCAGCAGCTTAGACGGTGCTAGCGGGAGTATAAGTGAGCAGTTCTTC	CASSLDGASGSISEQFF
few	TRBJ2-1	TRBV7-6	-	TGTGCCAGCACCTTGGACGGGGAGGACGAGCAGTTCTTC	CASTLDGEDEQFF
-	TRBJ2-3	TRBV11-3	-	TGTGCCAGCAGCTTAGGCGGCGTTAGCACAGATACGCAGTATTTT	CASSLGGVSTDTQYF
-	TRBJ1-1	TRBV28	-	TGTGCCAGCAGTGGACGGTCTGAAGCTTTCTTT	CASSGRSEAFF
-	TRBJ1-1	TRBV25-1	TRBD1	TGTGCCAGCAGTGACCCCGGACAGGGGAAGGCTGAAGCTTTCTTT	CASSDPGQGKAEAFF
-	TRBJ2-7	TRBV10-3	TRBD1	TGTGCCAGCCGTAGGGACAGGGCTCTCAACGAGCAGTACTTC	CASRRDRALNEQYF
-	TRBJ2-1	TRBV4-1	-	TGCGCCAGCAGCCAAGAAAACAATGAGCAGTTCTTC	CASSQENNEQFF
-	TRBJ2-7	TRBV28	-	TGTGCCAGCAGTTCAGGACAGTTTCCCTACGAGCAGTACTTC	CASSSGQFPYEQYF
many	TRBJ2-7	TRBV18	-	TGTGCCAGCTCGGACCAGGCCCACGAGCAGTACTTC	CASSDQAHEQYF
-	TRBJ1-2	TRBV25-1	-	TGTGCCAGCAGTTCCGCCGGACCGTTCTATGGCTACACCTTC	CASSSAGPFYGYTF
many	TRBJ2-2	TRBV6-1	TRBD1	TGTGCCAGCAGTCGGACAGGGGACAACACCGGGGAGCTGTTTTTT	CASSRTGDNTGELFF
-	TRBJ2-7	TRBV7-8	-	TGTGCCAGCAGCTTTTTTGATACGCAGTACTTC	CASSFFDTQYF
-	TRBJ1-1	TRBV12-3/TRBV12-4	-	TGTGCCAGCAGTTTAGCTGGGCGAGGTGAAGCTTTCTTT	CASSLAGRGEAFF
once	TRBJ2-2	TRBV7-3	-	TGTGCCAGCAGCTTAACAGTACGGGGACCAACGAACACCGGGGAGCTGTTTTTT	CASSLTVRGPTNTGELFF
-	TRBJ1-6	TRBV12-3/TRBV12-4	-	TGTGCCAGCAGTCCTCGATCCTGGGGGTCACCCCTCCACTTT	CASSPRSWGSPLHF
many	TRBJ2-1	TRBV5-6	TRBD2	TGTGCCAGCAGCTTGGGTCTAGCGGGAGGGCCGGGGCAGTTCTTC	CASSLGLAGGPGQFF
few	TRBJ2-3	TRBV19	-	TGTGCCAGTAGTGCAACAGGAACTCATACGCAGTATTTT	CASSATGTHTQYF
once	TRBJ2-3	TRBV24-1	-	TGTGCCACCAGTTCGTACAGGCGCACAGATACGCAGTATTTT	CATSSYRRTDTQYF
once	TRBJ2-1	TRBV7-8	-	TGTGCCAGCAGCTTATCCCGTGAGCAGTTCTTC	CASSLSREQFF
-	TRBJ2-7	TRBV12-3/TRBV12-4	TRBD2	TGTGCCAGCAGTTTAGCTAGCGGGAGAAGCAACGAGCAGTACTTC	CASSLASGRSNEQYF
-	TRBJ2-2	TRBV12-3/TRBV12-4	TRBD2	TGTGCCAGCAGTCGGACTAGCGGAAAGAACACCGGGGAGCTGTTTTTT	CASSRTSGKNTGELFF
-	TRBJ1-5	TRBV6-8	-	TGTGCCAGCAGTTATCGGCGGGGATTTGTGCGCAATCAGCCCCAGCATTTT	CASSYRRGFVRNQPQHF
many	TRBJ1-2	TRBV12-3/TRBV12-4	-	TGTGCCAGCAGTTTAGCGGGACGCATCTATGGCTACACCTTC	CASSLAGRIYGYTF
-	TRBJ2-5	TRBV7-3	-	TGTGCCAGCAGCTCAGTAGCAGAAGAGACCCAGTACTTC	CASSSVAEETQYF
-	TRBJ2-3	TRBV7-2	TRBD2	TGTGTCAGCAGCGTCACTAGCGGGGTTAACAATGAGCAGTATTTT	CVSSVTSGVNNEQYF
medium-sized	TRBJ2-5	TRBV7-2	-	TGTGCCAGCAGCTTTAACGGGGGCGGGAGAGAGACCCAGTACTTC	CASSFNGGGRETQYF